A single sample is the source of the 24 T cell receptor beta chains below, sequenced in a study of blood T cells in healthy people across ages. Next came a second PCR, run for about 7 to 12 cycles, which used a sample-barcoded 5' primer along with a J-beta primer mix. TCRdb re-analysed the 5' RACE reads in MiXCR, keeping a single row per CDR3 protein. This table has 750,000 to 950,000 distinct CDR3 sequences, just under 30% appearing once. These data are also associated with another study on T cells of mothers and their children.

Sample: blood. These receptors were collected from a woman aged 40 to 50 in good health.

This clonotype turned up a few times. The rearrangement uses TRBV12-3 or TRBV12-4 and TRBJ2-1, with D tentatively TRBD1 or TRBD2 (5 bases each). V was trimmed by 7 bases and J by 2 bases, leaving 12 bases between them. This CDR3 region has 14 residues. The CDR3 here is CASTEGLTYNEQFF. CDR3 bases: TGTGCCAGCACTGAGGGGCTGACCTACAATGAGCAGTTCTTC.

V is TRBV7-3 and J is TRBJ2-3, with 7 bases fitting TRBD2. Germline V gene data show CDR1 as SGHTA and CDR2 as FQGTGA. J lost 0 bases, V lost 5 bases, and 8 bases had no gene match. This CDR3 region has 16 residues. The CDR3 is CASSPRAGLSTDTQYF. For the CDR3, the DNA is TGTGCCAGCAGCCCCCGTGCGGGACTAAGCACAGATACGCAGTATTTT.

Comments on this clonotype: It may be a read error: a sequence one base away is much more abundant. The chain employs TRBV29-1 and TRBJ1-1, with D possibly TRBD1 on 5 matching bases. CDR3 length: 12 amino acids. Germline CDR1 SQVTM, CDR2 ANQGSEA. Written as DNA, the CDR3 is TGCAGCGTTGACTGGCAGGGCACTGGAGCTTTCTTT. Translation gives CSVDWQGTGAFF.

This chain links TRBV18 with TRBJ2-7; 7 bases are shared with TRBD2. V lost 2 bases and J lost 2; bases outside the gene matches: 9. The length of the CDR3 is 16 residues. Germline loops: CDR1 KGHSH, CDR2 LQKENI. The CDR3 DNA sequence: TGTGCCAGCTCACCAACATCGCTAGCGGCGACCTACGAGCAGTACTTC. Translated: CASSPTSLAATYEQYF.

This clonotype has a count of ten or more. The rearrangement links TRBV7-9 to TRBJ1-2; 8 bases are shared with TRBD1. CDR1 is SEHNR and CDR2 is FQNEAQ in the germline V gene (reference sequence). After removal of 6 bases from V and 0 bases from J, the junction contained 9 bases not matched to a gene. The CDR3 totals 16 residues. CDR3 region: CASSPDRAPANYGYTF. The DNA for the CDR3 is TGTGCCAGCAGTCCGGACAGGGCCCCAGCTAACTATGGCTACACCTTC.

In this sample, this clonotype turned up many times. V is TRBV6-5 and J is TRBJ1-2, with unresolved D. CDR1 is MNHEY and CDR2 is SVGAGI in the germline V gene. This CDR3 has 15 residues. V was shortened by 3 bases and J by 6 bases, with 17 bases between the two germline ends. CDR3 DNA sequence: TGTGCCAGCAGTTATTACCCGGATGGATTGGATGGCTACACCTTC. This sequence encodes CASSYYPDGLDGYTF.

This clonotype was recorded many times. The chain has TRBV28 and TRBJ2-6; TRBD2 matches at 7 bases. The CDR3 totals 16 residues. Losses at the gene ends were 5 bases for V and 4 bases for J; bases not matched to a gene: 8. Germline values: CDR1 MDHEN, CDR2 SYDVKM. The CDR3 loop is CASSAMGRAGANVLTF. For the CDR3, the DNA is TGTGCCAGCAGTGCCATGGGGAGGGCCGGGGCCAACGTCCTGACTTTC.

The chain has TRBV5-1 and TRBJ2-1; D remains unclear. Germline CDR1 and CDR2: SGHRS and YFSETQ. There are 15 residues in the CDR3. V was trimmed by 1 base and J by 0 bases, leaving 8 bases between them. The CDR3 reads CASSLTYTSYNEQFF. The CDR3 coding sequence is TGCGCCAGCAGCTTGACCTACACCTCCTACAATGAGCAGTTCTTC.

The chain employs TRBV7-2 and TRBJ2-3, with D unresolved. Trimming cost V 2 bases and J 5 bases, with 8 bases left between them. Germline values: CDR1 SGHTA, CDR2 FQGNSA. The CDR3 consists of 13 residues. The CDR3 region is CASSLMRGDTQYF. CDR3 bases: TGTGCCAGCAGCTTAATGCGCGGAGATACGCAGTATTTT.

This clonotype was recorded many times. This rearrangement joins TRBV5-6 to TRBJ1-2, with D maybe TRBD1 (5 bases). This CDR3 has 14 residues. Between the trimmed V and J ends, which lost 4 bases and 4 bases, there was a span of 14 bases. Germline CDR1 and CDR2: SGHDT and YYEEEE. Here the CDR3 reads CASSQRDGGYGYTF. In nucleotides, the CDR3 is TGTGCCAGCAGCCAGCGGGACGGTGGCTATGGCTACACCTTC.

This clonotype showed up just a few times. V and J are TRBV20-1 and TRBJ1-2; 8 nucleotides line up with TRBD1. The trim removed 5 bases at V and 1 base at J, leaving 3 bases unmatched. This CDR3 spans 13 amino acids. CDR1 and CDR2 (germline): DFQATT, SNEGSKA (reference sequence). For the CDR3, the DNA is TGCAGTGCTTCGGACAGGGTTAACTATGGCTACACCTTC. This translates into CSASDRVNYGYTF.

This clonotype was seen at least ten times. V and J are TRBV5-1 and TRBJ2-7, with D perhaps being TRBD1 or TRBD2 (5 bases each). Trimming shortened V by 4 bases and J by 0 bases, and 14 bases separated the two germline ends. The CDR3 is 15 residues long. Germline values: CDR1 SGHRS, CDR2 YFSETQ. The CDR3 loop is CASSPGTLGSYEQYF. Written as DNA, the CDR3 is TGCGCCAGCAGCCCGGGGACGCTGGGCTCCTACGAGCAGTACTTC.

The chain joins TRBV6-5 to TRBJ2-1; 12 positions agree with TRBD2. The length of the CDR3 is 17 residues. The V segment lost 4 bases and the J segment 4 bases; nucleotides outside the gene matches: 8. Germline CDR1 MNHEY, CDR2 SVGAGI. CDR3 sequence (DNA): TGTGCCAGCAGTTTGCCCCAAACTAGCGGGGGGTACAATGAGCAGTTCTTC. It encodes CASSLPQTSGGYNEQFF.

The chain combines TRBV12-3 or TRBV12-4 with TRBJ1-6, with a possible D match to TRBD1 (6 bases). V lost 1 base and J lost 9, with 10 bases in between. The CDR3 contains 14 residues. The CDR3 protein is CASSLGGASSPLHF. The CDR3 DNA reads as TGTGCCAGCAGTTTAGGGGGGGCCAGTTCACCCCTCCACTTT.

The J gene is TRBJ2-7, the V gene TRBV4-1; 7 bases are a match to TRBD1. The V segment lost 0 bases and the J segment 5 bases; nucleotides outside the gene matches: 10. The CDR3 is 16 amino acids. Germline values: CDR1 MGHRA, CDR2 YSYEKL. The CDR3 spells CASSQDPYRGRDEQYF. The DNA of the CDR3 is TGCGCCAGCAGCCAAGATCCATACAGGGGCCGGGACGAGCAGTACTTC.

Remarks on this clonotype: A read error is possible here, since a much larger clone lies one base away. This is likely a read error, given that the CDR3 carries no conserved phenylalanine or tryptophan at its end. This chain connects TRBV7-2 to TRBJ2-7; D gene unclear. Trimming removed 1 base from V and 0 bases from J, with 10 bases in between. Per germline, CDR1 SGHTA and CDR2 FQGNSA. This CDR3 has 15 residues. The CDR3 here is CASSLGLVFSYEQYL. DNA of the CDR3: TGTGCCAGCAGCTTAGGACTGGTTTTCTCCTACGAGCAGTACCTC.

This clonotype was seen many times. The rearrangement uses TRBV7-2 and TRBJ1-2; D is unresolved. Trimming took 3 bases from V and 0 from J, leaving 11 bases between them. This CDR3 is 15 amino acids long. Germline CDR1 and CDR2: SGHTA and FQGNSA. The CDR3 DNA is TGTGCCAGCAGCTTCCAGGATTTAGCTAACTATGGCTACACCTTC. Translated, it gives CASSFQDLANYGYTF.

This clonotype was recorded many times. The CDR3 region is CASSFKPYNEQFF. CDR3 nucleotides: TGTGCCAGCAGTTTTAAACCCTACAATGAGCAGTTCTTC. The V and J genes are TRBV28 and TRBJ2-1; D gene uncertain. The CDR3 has 13 amino acids. Germline V lookup: CDR1 MDHEN, CDR2 SYDVKM. Trimming removed 3 bases from V and 2 bases from J, with 5 bases in between.

The V gene is TRBV11-2, the J gene TRBJ1-6; no clear D. This CDR3 region has 13 residues. Germline loops: CDR1 SGHAT, CDR2 FQNNGV. V lost 8 bases, J lost 12 bases, and 17 bases lay in between. The CDR3 loop reads CASEQSGGQPLHF. The CDR3 nucleotides are TGTGCCAGCGAACAGTCCGGAGGTCAACCCCTCCACTTT.

In this sample, this clonotype turned up a few times. The chain combines TRBV28 with TRBJ2-2; 11 positions match TRBD1. The CDR3 extends over 15 amino acids. Per the germline V gene, CDR1 is MDHEN and CDR2 is SYDVKM. J lost 3 bases, V lost 8 bases, and 5 bases had no gene match. The CDR3 spells CASVPGQGDTGELFF. The CDR3 region has the DNA TGTGCCAGCGTACCGGGACAGGGGGACACCGGGGAGCTGTTTTTT.

This clonotype was picked up one time. The junction departs from germline at one end; a sequencing error may be responsible. The V gene is TRBV20-1, the J gene TRBJ2-7; D is possibly TRBD2 (5 bases). The V gene's germline CDR1 is DFQATT and CDR2 SNEGSKA (reference sequence). The CDR3 is 13 residues long. In DNA form, the CDR3 reads TGCAGTGCTAGGAATTGGGAGCGAGGACTCCTCCACTTC. It encodes CSARNWERGLLHF.

The chain combines TRBV12-3 or TRBV12-4 with TRBJ1-2; TRBD1 might be the D (6 bases). This CDR3 has 18 residues. V was trimmed by 3 bases and J by 6 bases, leaving 26 bases between them. CDR3 nucleotides: TGTGCCAGCAGTTTTCGGTCCCGGGACAACCAAGAGACGGATGGCTACACCTTC. It encodes CASSFRSRDNQETDGYTF.

In its sample, this clonotype was seen many times. The gene calls are TRBV20-1 and TRBJ2-7; a possible D gene is TRBD1 (6 bases). The CDR3 sequence is 13 residues long. Germline V gene lookup returns CDR1 DFQATT and CDR2 SNEGSKA (reference sequence). V gave up 3 bases and J gave up 3 bases, with 12 bases separating them. CDR3 residues: CSASRDTNYEQYF. DNA of the CDR3: TGCAGTGCTAGCAGGGACACCAACTACGAGCAGTACTTC.

The chain carries TRBV28 and TRBJ2-7, with D perhaps TRBD1 (6 bases). Trimming removed 8 bases at V and 5 bases at J, with 16 bases between. CDR3 size: 13 residues. Per germline, CDR1 MDHEN and CDR2 SYDVKM. CDR3 amino acids: CASGLTGNDEQYF. The CDR3 DNA is TGTGCCAGCGGATTGACAGGTAACGACGAGCAGTACTTC.